This is a list of T cell receptor beta chains from one sample in a study of beta chain features in type 1 diabetes. TCRdb keeps only in-frame clones here, not all; method: immunoSEQ multiplex PCR. The data contain hundreds of thousands of clones, around an eighth of them singletons. Source material: naive CD4+ T cells from blood. The receptor set was obtained from a man aged 18 to 30 with type 1 diabetes. Each CDR3 is given with its conserved first and last residue. The D gene is left open where the match is weak. Size values are once, few and many counts, or a class for expanded clones, and some rows have none.

>.|TRBV7-2|TRBD2|TRBJ2-3
TGTGCCAGCAGCATTAGCGGGGGCACAGATACGCAGTATTTT
CASSISGGTDTQYF
>.|TRBV29-1|TRBD1|TRBJ1-4
TGCAGCGGAACCCCTCAGGGGGCCGGTGGGAATGAACTGTTTTTT
CSGTPQGAGGNELFF
>.|TRBV4-2|.|TRBJ1-2
TGTGCCAGCAGCCAAGAGTGGACCGGGACAACCAATGGCTACACCTTC
CASSQEWTGTTNGYTF
>few|TRBV5-6|.|TRBJ1-1
TGTGCCAGCAGCTGGGAGGCAGGAGTGAACACTGAAGCTTTCTTT
CASSWEAGVNTEAFF
>few|TRBV29-1|TRBD1|TRBJ1-1
TGCAGCGGTCGACAGGGAAACACTGAAGCTTTCTTT
CSGRQGNTEAFF
>.|TRBV6-1|TRBD2|TRBJ2-4
TGTGCCAGCAGGGAATGGACTAGCGGGGGGAAAAACATTCAGTACTTC
CASREWTSGGKNIQYF
>.|TRBV7-8|.|TRBJ1-2
TGTGCCAGCAGCTACCGACAGGCATTCTCCTATGGCTACACCTTC
CASSYRQAFSYGYTF
>.|TRBV5-4|TRBD1|TRBJ1-2
TGTGCCAGCAGCCCGACAGGGACGCCTGGCTACACCTTC
CASSPTGTPGYTF
>.|TRBV28|.|TRBJ2-7
TGTGCCAGCAGTGAGGGGGAGGGGTACGAGCAGTACTTC
CASSEGEGYEQYF
>.|TRBV11-3|.|TRBJ2-7
TGTGCCAGCAGCCCGCCAGCGTACGAGCAGTACTTC
CASSPPAYEQYF
>.|TRBV2|.|TRBJ2-7
TGTGCCAGCAGTGAAAGACAGGCCCTATCCAAGCAGTACTTC
CASSERQALSKQYF
>.|TRBV30|TRBD1|TRBJ1-6
TGTGCCTGGATTCCGGGACAGGGACTTCATTCACCCCTCCACTTT
CAWIPGQGLHSPLHF
>few|TRBV2|TRBD1|TRBJ2-1
TGTGCCAGCAGTGGCGAACAGGGGCTTTACGATGAGCAGTTCTTC
CASSGEQGLYDEQFF
>.|TRBV6-5|TRBD1|TRBJ1-2
TGTGCCAGCAGTCCACAGGGGAAGGGCTACACCTTC
CASSPQGKGYTF
>few|TRBV15|.|TRBJ1-2
TGTGCCACCAGCAGAGATCCGGGGGCCATCTCTAACTATGGCTACACCTTC
CATSRDPGAISNYGYTF
>few|TRBV18|.|TRBJ1-6
TGTGCCAGCTCACCACCCAGCGGCGGTGATTCACCCCTCCACTTT
CASSPPSGGDSPLHF
>.|TRBV2|.|TRBJ1-5
TGTGCCAGCAGTCATCTCGGGGTCAGGGATCAGCCCCAGCATTTT
CASSHLGVRDQPQHF
>.|TRBV10-3|.|TRBJ1-6
TGTGCCACGACCGGGACGGTCAATTCACCCCTCCACTTT
CATTGTVNSPLHF
>few|TRBV28|.|TRBJ2-3
TGTGCCAGCAGTCTCCTCGGGAGCACAGATACGCAGTATTTT
CASSLLGSTDTQYF
>few|TRBV10-3|.|TRBJ1-6
TGTGCCATCTGGCAGGGAAAGACACCCCTCCACTTT
CAIWQGKTPLHF
>.|TRBV30|TRBD1|TRBJ1-2
TGTGCCTGGAGTGTACGGACAGGCGGTGGCTACACCTTC
CAWSVRTGGGYTF
>.|TRBV6-5|.|TRBJ1-6
TGTGCCAGCAGTTTAATCCAGAAGTGGTCACCCCTCCACTTT
CASSLIQKWSPLHF
>few|TRBV6-6|TRBD1|TRBJ1-5
TGTGCCAGCAGACGACAGGGGGCGGATCAGCCCCAGCATTTT
CASRRQGADQPQHF
>.|TRBV28|TRBD1|TRBJ1-2
TGTGCCAGCAGTCAGGGTGGCAGGGGGTATGGCTACACCTTC
CASSQGGRGYGYTF
>.|TRBV7-6|TRBD1|TRBJ2-7
TGTGCCAGCAGCTTAGATCCATGGACAGGGGGAAGCGAGCAGTACTTC
CASSLDPWTGGSEQYF
>.|TRBV5-1|TRBD1|TRBJ2-3
TGCGCCAGCAGCTTACAGGGGGTGGATACGCAGTATTTT
CASSLQGVDTQYF